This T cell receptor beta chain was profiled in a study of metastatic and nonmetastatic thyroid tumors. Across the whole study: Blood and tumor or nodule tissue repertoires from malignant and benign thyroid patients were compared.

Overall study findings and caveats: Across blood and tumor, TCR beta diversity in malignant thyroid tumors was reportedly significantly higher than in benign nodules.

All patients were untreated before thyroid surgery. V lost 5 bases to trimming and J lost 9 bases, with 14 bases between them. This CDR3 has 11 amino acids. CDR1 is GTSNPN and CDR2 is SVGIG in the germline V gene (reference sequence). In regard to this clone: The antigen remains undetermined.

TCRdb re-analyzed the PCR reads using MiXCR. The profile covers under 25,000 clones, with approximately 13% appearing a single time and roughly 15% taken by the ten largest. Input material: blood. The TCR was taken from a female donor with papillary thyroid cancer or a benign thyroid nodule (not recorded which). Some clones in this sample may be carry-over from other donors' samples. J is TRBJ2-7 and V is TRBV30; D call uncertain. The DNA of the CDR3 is TGTGCCTGGGGGCCAGGAGTGGGGCAGTACTTC. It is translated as CAWGPGVGQYF.